This entry is about one TCR beta chain. Its specificity is not known. The PCR employed 60 Vbeta primers together with 13 Jbeta primers. Here immunoSEQ multiplex PCR was the method, and the copy in TCRdb shows in-frame clones only, minus some. Counted here are roughly 140,000 clones, more than 60% occurring once; the ten biggest clones make up 2.5% to 3%. The data were obtained in a study of cytomegalovirus exposure and HLA in healthy donors. Study as a whole: There were fewer than 130 million unique TCR beta sequences, drawn from about 179 million T cells, in an earlier analysis. Overall study findings and caveats: Among the sequence variants, a highly shared cluster was likely an artifact of sequencing. In a later analysis, at a false discovery rate of 0.05, approximately 15,000 TCR beta sequences matched HLA alleles. In vitro data verified three CMV-associated chains as specific for CMV antigens.

Unmatched junction bases numbered 7, after V lost 5 bases and J lost 3 bases. Germline CDR1 is SGHVS and CDR2 is FQNEAQ. The CDR3 has 15 residues. The receptor's source is a male donor in good health and CMV-seronegative. Sequencing input: PBMCs. The gene calls are TRBV7-8 and TRBJ2-5, with TRBD2 matching 9 bases. The CDR3 DNA follows: TGTGCCAGCAGCCAGAGGGTAGCGGGAGAAGAGACCCAGTACTTC. Its protein product is CASSQRVAGEETQYF.